The present TCR beta chain was sequenced within a study of monozygotic twins with inflammatory bowel disease. In eight separate reactions per sample, cDNA was generated. UMIs were attached via template switching, each with a 6-nucleotide sample barcode. TCRdb reprocessed the 5' RACE reads and stores each CDR3 protein as one record, lacking DNA. The sample holds roughly 150,000 distinct CDR3 sequences. Sample: blood. This sequence was found in a human donor with ulcerative colitis or Crohn's disease, or a healthy co-twin of an affected twin (not recorded which).

The CDR3: CASSLESRGTEASF. The chain is built from TRBV5-1 and TRBJ1-1; with no DNA, the TCRdb D assignment of TRBD1 cannot be verified. This CDR3 is built from 14 residues. Germline V CDR1 and CDR2: SGHRS, YFSETQ.